The 6 T cell receptor beta chains in this list originate from one sample, sequenced in a study of OX40 agonist ivuxolimab in advanced cancers. Library creation used the immunoSEQ multiplex PCR assay. What TCRdb holds here is the immuneACCESS table cut down to in-frame rearrangements. Part of the clones is not present; checked against another copy, under half of the missing clones reflect an unresolved V gene, and the others are unexplained. Counted in this sample were 60,000 to 90,000 clones; roughly four fifths of them appeared once. The top ten clonotypes cover around 0.48% of the sample. Source: CD4+ or CD8+ T cells sorted from blood, taken in a trial of the OX40 agonist ivuxolimab. The source of these receptors is an adult with an advanced solid tumor such as melanoma, head and neck, liver or kidney cancer.

The V and J genes are TRBV19 and TRBJ1-5; the D gene is possibly TRBD1 (6 bases). Germline V gene sequence: CDR1 LNHDA, CDR2 SQIVND (reference sequence). This CDR3 is built from 18 residues. Trimming pared 2 bases from V and 4 bases from J, leaving 21 bases between. As DNA, the CDR3 is TGTGCCAGTAGTATACAAAGGATCGAGGCAGGGGATAATCAGCCCCAGCATTTT. Its protein is CASSIQRIEAGDNQPQHF.

The chain employs TRBV4-1 and TRBJ2-7; D uncertain. Per the germline V gene, CDR1 is MGHRA and CDR2 is YSYEKL. The CDR3 has 14 amino acids. The germline V and J ends were trimmed by 2 bases and 0 bases, with 8 bases remaining between them. This CDR3 is CASSQTFPSYEQYF. The CDR3 coding sequence is TGCGCCAGCAGCCAAACGTTTCCCTCCTACGAGCAGTACTTC.

This clone was found a few times. The rearrangement joins TRBV6-1 to TRBJ2-2, with 9 nucleotides matching TRBD2. V was clipped by 3 bases and J by 4 bases; unmatched bases: 0. The V gene's germline CDR1 is MNHNS and CDR2 SASEGT. The CDR3 has 14 residues. The CDR3 sequence is CASSERGGTGELFF. CDR3 coding DNA: TGTGCCAGCAGTGAGCGGGGGGGCACCGGGGAGCTGTTTTTT.

This sequence joins TRBV11-2 and TRBJ2-5; perhaps TRBD2 as D (6 bases). Germline V gene sequence: CDR1 SGHAT, CDR2 FQNNGV. The CDR3 runs 15 residues. V was clipped by 1 base and J by 5 bases, with 14 bases between them. The CDR3 loop is CASSLAGTLGETQYF. The CDR3 region has the DNA TGTGCCAGCAGCTTAGCTGGGACTTTGGGGGAGACCCAGTACTTC.

V usage is TRBV19 and J usage is TRBJ2-7, with 11 bases that match TRBD1. After removal of 5 bases from V and 8 bases from J, the junction contained 11 bases not matched to a gene. The CDR3 is 15 amino acids. Germline CDR1 is LNHDA and CDR2 is SQIVND (reference sequence). The CDR3 protein is CASSPGTGGKKKQYF. In DNA, the CDR3 is TGTGCCAGTAGTCCCGGGACAGGGGGAAAAAAGAAGCAGTACTTC.

The rearrangement uses TRBV6-1 and TRBJ2-7; D unclear. The CDR3 loop spans 13 amino acids. V lost 6 bases to trimming and J lost 6 bases, with 15 bases between them. The germline CDR1 and CDR2 sequences are MNHNS and SASEGT. CDR3 nucleotides: TGTGCCAGCAGCGAGACAAGTCTCTCCGAGCAGTACGTC. It yields the protein CASSETSLSEQYV.